This T cell receptor beta chain derives from a study of blood T cell repertoires in COVID-19. Study context: Acute and convalescent COVID-19 specimens originated in the United States, Italy and Spain. T cells, B-cell-depleted T cells, or PBMCs supplied cDNA or gDNA.

This CDR3 has 14 residues. Germline V lookup: CDR1 MNHEY, CDR2 SVGAGI. V dropped 5 bases and J dropped 10 bases, with 15 bases sitting between them. Per the study methods: Estimates of nucleated cell counts were drawn from the amplification of reference gene primers. Sequencing was performed with immunoSEQ multiplex PCR; in TCRdb, only in-frame clones are kept and a portion is missing. V and J calls and clone size come straight from that table; D and trimming were deduced from the DNA. In the table there are 150,000 to 200,000 clones, over 80% of which are singletons. Only a few counts were recorded for this clone.

Sequenced: peripheral blood. This chain links TRBV6-5 with TRBJ1-6, with D unclear. The TCR sequence derives from a woman in her fifties or sixties with acute or convalescent COVID-19. In nucleotides, the CDR3 is TGTGCCAGCAGTCCCCTCGACAACCGGTCACCCCTCCACTTT. It yields the protein CASSPLDNRSPLHF.